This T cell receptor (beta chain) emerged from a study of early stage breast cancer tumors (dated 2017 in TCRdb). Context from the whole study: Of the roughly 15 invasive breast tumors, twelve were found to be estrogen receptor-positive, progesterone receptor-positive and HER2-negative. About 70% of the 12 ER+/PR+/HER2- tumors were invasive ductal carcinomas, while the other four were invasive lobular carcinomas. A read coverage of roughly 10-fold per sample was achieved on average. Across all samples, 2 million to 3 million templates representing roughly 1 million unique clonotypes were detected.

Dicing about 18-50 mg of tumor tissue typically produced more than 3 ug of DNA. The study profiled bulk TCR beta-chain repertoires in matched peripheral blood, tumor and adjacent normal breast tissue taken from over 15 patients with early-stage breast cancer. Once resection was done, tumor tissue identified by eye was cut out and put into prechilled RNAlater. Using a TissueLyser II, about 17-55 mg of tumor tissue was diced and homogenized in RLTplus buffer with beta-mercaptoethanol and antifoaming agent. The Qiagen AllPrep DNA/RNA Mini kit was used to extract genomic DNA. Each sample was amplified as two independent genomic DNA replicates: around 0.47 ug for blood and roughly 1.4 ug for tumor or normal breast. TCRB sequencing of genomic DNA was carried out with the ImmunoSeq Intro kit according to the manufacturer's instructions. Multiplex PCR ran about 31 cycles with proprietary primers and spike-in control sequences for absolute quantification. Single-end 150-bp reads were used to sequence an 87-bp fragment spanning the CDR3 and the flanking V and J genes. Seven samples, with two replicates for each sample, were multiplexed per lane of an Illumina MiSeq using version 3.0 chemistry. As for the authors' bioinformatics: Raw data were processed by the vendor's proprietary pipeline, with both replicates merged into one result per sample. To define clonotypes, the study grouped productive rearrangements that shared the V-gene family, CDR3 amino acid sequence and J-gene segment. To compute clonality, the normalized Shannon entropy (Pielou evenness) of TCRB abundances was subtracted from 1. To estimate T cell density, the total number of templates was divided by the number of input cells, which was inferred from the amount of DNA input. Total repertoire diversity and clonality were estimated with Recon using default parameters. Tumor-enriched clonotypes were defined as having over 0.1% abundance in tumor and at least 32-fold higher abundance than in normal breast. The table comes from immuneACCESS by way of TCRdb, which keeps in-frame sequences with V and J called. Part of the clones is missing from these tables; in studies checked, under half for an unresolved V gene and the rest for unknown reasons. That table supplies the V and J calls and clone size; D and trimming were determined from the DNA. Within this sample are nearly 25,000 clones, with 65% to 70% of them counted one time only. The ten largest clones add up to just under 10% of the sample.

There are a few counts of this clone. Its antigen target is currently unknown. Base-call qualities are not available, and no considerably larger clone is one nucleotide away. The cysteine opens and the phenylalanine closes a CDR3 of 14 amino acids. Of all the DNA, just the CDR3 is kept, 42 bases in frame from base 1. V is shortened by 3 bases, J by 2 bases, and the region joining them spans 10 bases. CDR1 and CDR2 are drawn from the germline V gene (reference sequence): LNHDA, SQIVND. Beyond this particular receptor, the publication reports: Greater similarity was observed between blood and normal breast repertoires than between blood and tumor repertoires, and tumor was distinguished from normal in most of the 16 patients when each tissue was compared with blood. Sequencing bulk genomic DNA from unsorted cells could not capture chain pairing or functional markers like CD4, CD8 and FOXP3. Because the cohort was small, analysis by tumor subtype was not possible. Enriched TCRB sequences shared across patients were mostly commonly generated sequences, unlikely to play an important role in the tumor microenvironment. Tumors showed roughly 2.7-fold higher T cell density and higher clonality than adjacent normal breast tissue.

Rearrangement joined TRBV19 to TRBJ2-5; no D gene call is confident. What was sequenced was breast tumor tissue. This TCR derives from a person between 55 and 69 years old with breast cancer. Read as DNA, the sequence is TGTGCCAGTAGTATGGTGTCAGATCAAGAGACCCAGTACTTC. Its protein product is CASSMVSDQETQYF.